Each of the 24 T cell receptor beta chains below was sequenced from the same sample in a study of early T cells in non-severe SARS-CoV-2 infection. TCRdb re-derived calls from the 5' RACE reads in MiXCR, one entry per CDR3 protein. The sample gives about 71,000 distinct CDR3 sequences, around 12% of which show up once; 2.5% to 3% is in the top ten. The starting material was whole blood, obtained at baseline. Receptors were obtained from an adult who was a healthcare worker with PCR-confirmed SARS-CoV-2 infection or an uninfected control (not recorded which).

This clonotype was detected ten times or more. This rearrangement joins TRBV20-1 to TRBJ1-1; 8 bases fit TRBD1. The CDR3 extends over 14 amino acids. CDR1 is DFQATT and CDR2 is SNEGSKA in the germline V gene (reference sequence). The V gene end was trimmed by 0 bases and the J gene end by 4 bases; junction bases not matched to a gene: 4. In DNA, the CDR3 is TGCAGTGCTAGAGACAGGGGGCGCGGCACTGAAGCTTTCTTT. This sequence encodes CSARDRGRGTEAFF.

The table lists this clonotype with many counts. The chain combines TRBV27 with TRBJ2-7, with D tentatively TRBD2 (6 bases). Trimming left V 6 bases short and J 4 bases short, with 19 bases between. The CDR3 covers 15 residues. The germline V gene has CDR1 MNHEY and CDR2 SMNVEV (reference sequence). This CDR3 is CASRSPAGQSYEQYF. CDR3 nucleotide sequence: TGTGCCAGCAGATCCCCCGCGGGGCAGTCTTACGAGCAGTACTTC.

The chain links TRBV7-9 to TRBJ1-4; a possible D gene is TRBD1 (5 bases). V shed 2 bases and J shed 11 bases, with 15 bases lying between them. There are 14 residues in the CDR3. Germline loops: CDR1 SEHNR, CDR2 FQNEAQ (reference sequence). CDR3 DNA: TGTGCCAGCAGCTTAATTCAGGGCGAGGGGAAACTGTTTTTT. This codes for CASSLIQGEGKLFF. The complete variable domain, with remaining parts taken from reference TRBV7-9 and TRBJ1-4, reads DTGVSQNPRHKITKRGQNVTFRCDPISEHNRLYWYRQTLGQGPEFLTYFQNEAQLEKSRLLSDRFSAERPKGSFSTLEIQRTEQGDSAMYLCASSLIQGEGKLFFGSGTQLSVL.

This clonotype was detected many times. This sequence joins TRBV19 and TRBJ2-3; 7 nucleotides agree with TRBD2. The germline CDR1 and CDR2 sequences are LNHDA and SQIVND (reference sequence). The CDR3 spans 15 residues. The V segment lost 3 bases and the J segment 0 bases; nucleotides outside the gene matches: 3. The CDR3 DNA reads TGTGCCAGTAGTATCGTCGGGGGGAGCACAGATACGCAGTATTTT. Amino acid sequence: CASSIVGGSTDTQYF.

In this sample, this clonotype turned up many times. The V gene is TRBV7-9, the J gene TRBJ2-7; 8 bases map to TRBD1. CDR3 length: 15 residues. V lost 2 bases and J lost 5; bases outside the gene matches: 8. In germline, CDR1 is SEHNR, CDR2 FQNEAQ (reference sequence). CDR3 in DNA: TGTGCCAGCAGCTTATCGGACAGGGAGTTCCACGAGCAGTACTTC. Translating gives CASSLSDREFHEQYF.

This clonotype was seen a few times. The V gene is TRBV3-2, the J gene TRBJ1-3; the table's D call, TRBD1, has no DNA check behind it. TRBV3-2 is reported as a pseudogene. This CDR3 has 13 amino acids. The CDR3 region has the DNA TGTGGAGCGAGGGGGGTTACTGGAAACACCATATATTTT. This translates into CGARGVTGNTIYF.

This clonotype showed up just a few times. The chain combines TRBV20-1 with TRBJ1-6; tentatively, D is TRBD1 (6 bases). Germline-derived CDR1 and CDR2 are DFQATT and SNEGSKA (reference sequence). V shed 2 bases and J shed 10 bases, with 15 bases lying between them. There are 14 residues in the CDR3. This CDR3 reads CSARKTGAGSPLHF. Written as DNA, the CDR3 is TGCAGTGCTAGAAAGACGGGGGCCGGGTCACCCCTCCACTTT.

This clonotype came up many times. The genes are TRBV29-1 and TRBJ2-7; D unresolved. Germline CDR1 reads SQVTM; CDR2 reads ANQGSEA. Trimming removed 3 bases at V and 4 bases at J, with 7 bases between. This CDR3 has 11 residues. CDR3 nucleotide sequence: TGCAGCGTTGAGAAGGGTTACGAGCAGTACTTC. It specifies CSVEKGYEQYF.

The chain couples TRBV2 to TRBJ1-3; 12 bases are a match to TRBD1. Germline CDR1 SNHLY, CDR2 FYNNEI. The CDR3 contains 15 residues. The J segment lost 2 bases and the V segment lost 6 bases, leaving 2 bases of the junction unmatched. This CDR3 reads CASRGQGAAGNTIYF. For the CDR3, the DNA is TGTGCCAGCAGGGGACAGGGGGCAGCTGGAAACACCATATATTTT.

CDR3 bases: TGTGCCAGCAGCTTACGAGGCGGGGGGCCTTCCTACGAGCAGTACTTC. This translates into CASSLRGGGPSYEQYF. V and J are TRBV13 and TRBJ2-7; 8 bases fit TRBD2. The trim removed 2 bases at V and 1 base at J, leaving 7 bases unmatched. CDR3 length: 16 amino acids. From germline, CDR1 is PRHDT and CDR2 FYEKMQ (reference sequence). The full variable domain, rest sourced from reference TRBV13 and TRBJ2-7, is AAGVIQSPRHLIKEKRETATLKCYPIPRHDTVYWYQQGPGQDPQFLISFYEKMQSDKGSIPDRFSAQQFSDYHSELNMSSLELGDSALYFCASSLRGGGPSYEQYFGPGTRLTVT.

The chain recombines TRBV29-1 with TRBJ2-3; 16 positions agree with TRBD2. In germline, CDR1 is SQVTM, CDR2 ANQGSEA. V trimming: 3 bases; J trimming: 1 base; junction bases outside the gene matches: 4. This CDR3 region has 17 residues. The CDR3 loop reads CSVEGLAGGPGTDTQYF. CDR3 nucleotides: TGCAGCGTTGAGGGACTAGCGGGGGGGCCGGGCACAGATACGCAGTATTTT.

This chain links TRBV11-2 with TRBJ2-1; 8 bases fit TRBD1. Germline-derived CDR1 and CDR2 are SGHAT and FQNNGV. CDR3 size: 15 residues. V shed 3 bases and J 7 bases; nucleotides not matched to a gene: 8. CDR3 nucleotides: TGTGCCAGCAGCTTGAGACAGGGGACGGGGAATGAGCAGTTCTTC. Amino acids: CASSLRQGTGNEQFF.

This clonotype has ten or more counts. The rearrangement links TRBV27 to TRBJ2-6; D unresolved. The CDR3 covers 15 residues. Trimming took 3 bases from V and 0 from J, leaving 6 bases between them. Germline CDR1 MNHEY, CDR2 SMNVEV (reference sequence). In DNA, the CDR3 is TGTGCCAGCAGTTTTCTCCGCTCTGGGGCCAACGTCCTGACTTTC. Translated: CASSFLRSGANVLTF.

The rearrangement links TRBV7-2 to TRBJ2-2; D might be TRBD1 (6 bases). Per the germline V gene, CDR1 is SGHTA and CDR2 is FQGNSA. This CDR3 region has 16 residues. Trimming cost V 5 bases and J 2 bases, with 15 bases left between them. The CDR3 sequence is CASSPSGTLNTGELFF. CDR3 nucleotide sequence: TGTGCCAGCAGCCCTTCCGGGACACTCAACACCGGGGAGCTGTTTTTT. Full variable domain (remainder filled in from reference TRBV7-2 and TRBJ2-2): GAGVSQSPSNKVTEKGKDVELRCDPISGHTALYWYRQSLGQGLEFLIYFQGNSAPDKSGLPSDRFSAERTGGSVSTLTIQRTQQEDSAVYLCASSPSGTLNTGELFFGEGSRLTVL.

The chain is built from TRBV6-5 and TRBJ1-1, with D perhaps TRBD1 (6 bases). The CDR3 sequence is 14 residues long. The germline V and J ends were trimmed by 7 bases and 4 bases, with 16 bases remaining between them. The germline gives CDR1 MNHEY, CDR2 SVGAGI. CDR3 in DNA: TGTGCCAGCACGGTCGGGGGCCGTGGCACTGAAGCTTTCTTT. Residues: CASTVGGRGTEAFF.

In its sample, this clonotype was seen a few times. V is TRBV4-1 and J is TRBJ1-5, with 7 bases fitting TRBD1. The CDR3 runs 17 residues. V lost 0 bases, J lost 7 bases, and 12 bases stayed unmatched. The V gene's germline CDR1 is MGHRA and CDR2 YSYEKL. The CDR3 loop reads CASSQEGARGVGQPQHF. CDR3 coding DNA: TGCGCCAGCAGCCAAGAAGGGGCCAGGGGGGTCGGGCAGCCCCAGCATTTT.

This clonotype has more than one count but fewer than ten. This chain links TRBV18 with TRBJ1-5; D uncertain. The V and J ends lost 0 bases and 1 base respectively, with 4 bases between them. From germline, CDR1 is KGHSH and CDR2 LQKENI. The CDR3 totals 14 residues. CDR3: CASSPPGSNQPQHF. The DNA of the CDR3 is TGTGCCAGCTCACCACCCGGGAGCAATCAGCCCCAGCATTTT.

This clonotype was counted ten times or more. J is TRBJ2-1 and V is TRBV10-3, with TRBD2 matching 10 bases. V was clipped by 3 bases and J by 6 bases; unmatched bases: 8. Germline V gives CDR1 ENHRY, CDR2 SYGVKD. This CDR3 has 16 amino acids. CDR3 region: CAISDSGGPNSNEQFF. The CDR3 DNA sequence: TGTGCCATCAGTGATAGCGGGGGGCCAAACTCCAATGAGCAGTTCTTC.

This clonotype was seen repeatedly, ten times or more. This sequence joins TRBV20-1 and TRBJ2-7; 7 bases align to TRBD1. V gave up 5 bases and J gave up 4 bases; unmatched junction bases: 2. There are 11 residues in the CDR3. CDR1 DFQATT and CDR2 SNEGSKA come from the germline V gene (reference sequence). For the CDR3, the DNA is TGCAGTGCTGACAGGGAATACGAGCAGTACTTC. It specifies CSADREYEQYF.

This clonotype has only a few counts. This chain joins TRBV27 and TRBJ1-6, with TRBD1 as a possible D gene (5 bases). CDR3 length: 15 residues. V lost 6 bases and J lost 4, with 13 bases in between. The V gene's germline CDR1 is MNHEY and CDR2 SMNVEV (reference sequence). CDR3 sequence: CASRPGTSYNSPLHF. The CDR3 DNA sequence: TGTGCCAGCAGACCTGGGACGTCTTATAATTCACCCCTCCACTTT.

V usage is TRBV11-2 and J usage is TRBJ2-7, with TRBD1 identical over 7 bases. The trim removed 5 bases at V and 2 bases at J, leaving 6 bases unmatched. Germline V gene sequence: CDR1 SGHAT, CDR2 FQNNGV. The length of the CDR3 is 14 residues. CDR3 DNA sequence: TGTGCCAGCAGCCCACAGGGGTCCCCCTACGAGCAGTACTTC. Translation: CASSPQGSPYEQYF.

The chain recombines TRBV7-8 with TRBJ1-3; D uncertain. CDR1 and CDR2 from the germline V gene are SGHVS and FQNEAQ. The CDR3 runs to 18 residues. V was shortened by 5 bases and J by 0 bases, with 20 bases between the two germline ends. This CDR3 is CASSPYRWLPSSGNTIYF. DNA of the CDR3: TGTGCCAGCAGCCCATATAGATGGCTCCCCAGCTCTGGAAACACCATATATTTT.

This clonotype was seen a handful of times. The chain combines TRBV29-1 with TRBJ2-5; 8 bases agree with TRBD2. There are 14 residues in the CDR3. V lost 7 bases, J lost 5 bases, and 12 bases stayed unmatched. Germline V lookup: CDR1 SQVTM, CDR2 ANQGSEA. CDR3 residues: CSAPTGGASETQYF. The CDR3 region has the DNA TGCAGCGCCCCCACCGGGGGGGCCTCGGAGACCCAGTACTTC. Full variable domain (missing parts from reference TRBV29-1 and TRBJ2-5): SAVISQKPSRDICQRGTSLTIQCQVDSQVTMMFWYRQQPGQSLTLIATANQGSEATYESGFVIDKFPISRPNLTFSTLTVSNMSPEDSSIYLCSAPTGGASETQYFGPGTRLLVL.

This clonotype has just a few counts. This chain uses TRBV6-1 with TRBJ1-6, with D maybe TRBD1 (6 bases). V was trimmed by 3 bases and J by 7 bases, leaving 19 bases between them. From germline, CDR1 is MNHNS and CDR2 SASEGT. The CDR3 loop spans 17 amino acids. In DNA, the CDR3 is TGTGCCAGCAGTGAGACGACAGGACTTAATTACAATTCACCCCTCCACTTT. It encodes CASSETTGLNYNSPLHF.